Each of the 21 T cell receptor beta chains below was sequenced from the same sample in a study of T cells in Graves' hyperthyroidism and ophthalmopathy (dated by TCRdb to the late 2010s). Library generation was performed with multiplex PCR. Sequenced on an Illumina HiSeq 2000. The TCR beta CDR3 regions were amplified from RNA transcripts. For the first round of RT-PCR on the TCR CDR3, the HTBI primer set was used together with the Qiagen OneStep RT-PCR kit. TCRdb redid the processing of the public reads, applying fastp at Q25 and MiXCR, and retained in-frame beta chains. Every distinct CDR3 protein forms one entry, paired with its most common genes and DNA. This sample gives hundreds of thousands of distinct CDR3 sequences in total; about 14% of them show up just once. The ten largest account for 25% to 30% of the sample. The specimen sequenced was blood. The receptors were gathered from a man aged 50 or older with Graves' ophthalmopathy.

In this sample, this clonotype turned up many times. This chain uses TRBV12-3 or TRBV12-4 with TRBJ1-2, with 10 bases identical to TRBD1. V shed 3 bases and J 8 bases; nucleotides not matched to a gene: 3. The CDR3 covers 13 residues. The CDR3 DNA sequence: TGTGCCAGCAGTTTTGGACAGGGGGGGGGCTACACCTTC. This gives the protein CASSFGQGGGYTF.

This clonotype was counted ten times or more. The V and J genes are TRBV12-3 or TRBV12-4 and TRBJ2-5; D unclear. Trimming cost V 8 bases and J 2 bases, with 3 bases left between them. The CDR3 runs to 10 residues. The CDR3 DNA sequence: TGTGCCAGCGGGCAAGAGACCCAGTACTTC. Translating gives CASGQETQYF.

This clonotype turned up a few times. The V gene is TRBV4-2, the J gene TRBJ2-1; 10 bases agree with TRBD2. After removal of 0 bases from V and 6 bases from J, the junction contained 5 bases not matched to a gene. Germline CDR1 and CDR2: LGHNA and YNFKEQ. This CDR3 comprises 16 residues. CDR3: CASSQDKLAGANEQFF. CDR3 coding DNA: TGTGCCAGCAGCCAAGATAAGCTAGCGGGAGCCAATGAGCAGTTCTTC.

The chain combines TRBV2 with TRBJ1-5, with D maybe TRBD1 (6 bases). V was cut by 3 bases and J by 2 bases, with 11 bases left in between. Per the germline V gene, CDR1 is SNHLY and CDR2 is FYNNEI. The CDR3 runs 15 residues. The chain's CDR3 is CASSESRQGNQPQHF. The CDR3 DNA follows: TGTGCCAGCAGTGAGTCTCGACAGGGCAATCAGCCCCAGCATTTT.

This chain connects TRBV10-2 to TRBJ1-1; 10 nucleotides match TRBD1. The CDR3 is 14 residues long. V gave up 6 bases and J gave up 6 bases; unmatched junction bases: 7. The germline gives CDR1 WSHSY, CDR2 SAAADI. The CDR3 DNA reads TGCGCCAGCAGAACGACAGGGGGCGACCCTGAAGCTTTCTTT. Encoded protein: CASRTTGGDPEAFF.

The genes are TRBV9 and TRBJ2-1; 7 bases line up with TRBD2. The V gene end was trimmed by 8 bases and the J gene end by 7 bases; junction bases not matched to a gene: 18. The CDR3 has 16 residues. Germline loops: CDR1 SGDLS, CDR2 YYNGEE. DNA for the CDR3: TGTGCCAGTTCCCCTCACGGTGGGGAGGGCCGGAATGAGCAGTTCTTC. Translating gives CASSPHGGEGRNEQFF.

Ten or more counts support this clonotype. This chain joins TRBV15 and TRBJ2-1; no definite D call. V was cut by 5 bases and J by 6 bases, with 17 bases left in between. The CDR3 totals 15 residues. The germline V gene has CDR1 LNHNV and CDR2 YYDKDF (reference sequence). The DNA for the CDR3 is TGTGCCACCAGCGTAACCCTAGAATCCCCCAATGAGCAGTTCTTC. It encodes CATSVTLESPNEQFF.

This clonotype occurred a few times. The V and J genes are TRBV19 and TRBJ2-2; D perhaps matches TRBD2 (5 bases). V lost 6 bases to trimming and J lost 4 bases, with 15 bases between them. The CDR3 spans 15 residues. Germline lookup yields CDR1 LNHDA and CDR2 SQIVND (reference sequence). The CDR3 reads CASREPGGPTGELFF. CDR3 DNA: TGTGCCAGTAGAGAGCCCGGAGGCCCCACCGGGGAGCTGTTTTTT.

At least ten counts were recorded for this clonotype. The DNA for the CDR3 is TGTGCCAGCAGTTCCCGTTGGGGGAGCTCCTACAATGAGCAGTTCTTC. As protein: CASSSRWGSSYNEQFF. The chain employs TRBV28 and TRBJ2-1; D could derive from TRBD1 or TRBD2 (5 bases each). This CDR3 has 16 amino acids. CDR1 and CDR2 (germline): MDHEN, SYDVKM. V lost 4 bases, J lost 0 bases, and 13 bases lay in between.

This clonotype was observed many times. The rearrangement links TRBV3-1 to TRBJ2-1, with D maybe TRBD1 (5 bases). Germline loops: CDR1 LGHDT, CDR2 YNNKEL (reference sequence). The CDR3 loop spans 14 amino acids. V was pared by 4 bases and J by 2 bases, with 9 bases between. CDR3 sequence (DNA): TGTGCCAGCAGCCCCCCCAGGGCCTACAATGAGCAGTTCTTC. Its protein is CASSPPRAYNEQFF.

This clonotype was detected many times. The CDR3 loop reads CASSEGFSFFDEQFF. Here the CDR3 DNA reads TGTGCCAGCAGTGAAGGTTTCTCTTTTTTCGATGAGCAGTTCTTC. This sequence joins TRBV2 and TRBJ2-1; D unresolved. Trimming pared 1 base from V and 8 bases from J, leaving 15 bases between. The CDR3 is 15 amino acids. The V gene's germline CDR1 is SNHLY and CDR2 FYNNEI.

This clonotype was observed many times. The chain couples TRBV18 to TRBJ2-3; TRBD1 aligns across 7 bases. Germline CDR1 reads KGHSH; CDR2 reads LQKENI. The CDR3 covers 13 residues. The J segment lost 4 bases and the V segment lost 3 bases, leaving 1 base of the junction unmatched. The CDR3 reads CASSPGQADTQYF. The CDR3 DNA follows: TGTGCCAGCTCACCCGGACAGGCAGATACGCAGTATTTT.

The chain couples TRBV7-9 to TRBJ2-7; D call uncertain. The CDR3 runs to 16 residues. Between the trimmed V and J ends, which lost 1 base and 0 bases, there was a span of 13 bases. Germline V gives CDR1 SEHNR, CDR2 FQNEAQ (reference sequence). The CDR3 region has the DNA TGTGCCAGCAGCTTAGGGCAGGTCAAAAGCTCCTACGAGCAGTACTTC. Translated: CASSLGQVKSSYEQYF.

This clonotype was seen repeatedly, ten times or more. The CDR3 loop reads CASSASPGTGYSEKLFF. The DNA for the CDR3 is TGTGCCAGCAGCGCTAGCCCCGGGACAGGGTACTCTGAAAAACTGTTTTTT. The V call is TRBV7-9, the J call TRBJ1-4; TRBD1 aligns across 9 bases. In germline, CDR1 is SEHNR, CDR2 FQNEAQ (reference sequence). V gave up 5 bases and J gave up 7 bases; unmatched junction bases: 14. The CDR3 loop spans 17 amino acids.

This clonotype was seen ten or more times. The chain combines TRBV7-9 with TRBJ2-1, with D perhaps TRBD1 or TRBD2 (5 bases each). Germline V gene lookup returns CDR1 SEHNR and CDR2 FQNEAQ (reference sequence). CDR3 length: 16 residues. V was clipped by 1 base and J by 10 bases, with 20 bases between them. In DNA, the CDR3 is TGTGCCAGCAGCTTAGGAGCCGAGGGGCTAAGTACAGAGCAGTTCTTC. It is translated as CASSLGAEGLSTEQFF.

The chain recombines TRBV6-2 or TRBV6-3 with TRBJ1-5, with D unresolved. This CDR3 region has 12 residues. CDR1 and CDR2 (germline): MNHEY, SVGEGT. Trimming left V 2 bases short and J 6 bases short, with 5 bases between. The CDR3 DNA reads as TGTGCCAGCAGTTACGTCGGTCAGCCCCAGCATTTT. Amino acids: CASSYVGQPQHF.

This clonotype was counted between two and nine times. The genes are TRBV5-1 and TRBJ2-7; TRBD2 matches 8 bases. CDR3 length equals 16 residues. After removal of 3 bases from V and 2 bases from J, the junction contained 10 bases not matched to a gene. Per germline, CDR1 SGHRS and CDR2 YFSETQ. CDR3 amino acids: CASSSVGSAGAYEQYF. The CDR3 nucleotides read TGCGCCAGCAGCTCCGTAGGGTCAGCGGGAGCCTACGAGCAGTACTTC.

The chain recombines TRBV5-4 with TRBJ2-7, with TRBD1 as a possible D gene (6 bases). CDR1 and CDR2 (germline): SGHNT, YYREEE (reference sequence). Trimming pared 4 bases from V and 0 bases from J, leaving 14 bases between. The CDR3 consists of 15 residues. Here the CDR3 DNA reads TGTGCCAGCAGCCGACAGGATTCCAACTCCTACGAGCAGTACTTC. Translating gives CASSRQDSNSYEQYF. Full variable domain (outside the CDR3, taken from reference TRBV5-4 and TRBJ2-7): ETGVTQSPTHLIKTRGQQVTLRCSSQSGHNTVSWYQQALGQGPQFIFQYYREEENGRGNFPPRFSGLQFPNYSSELNVNALELDDSALYLCASSRQDSNSYEQYFGPGTRLTVT.

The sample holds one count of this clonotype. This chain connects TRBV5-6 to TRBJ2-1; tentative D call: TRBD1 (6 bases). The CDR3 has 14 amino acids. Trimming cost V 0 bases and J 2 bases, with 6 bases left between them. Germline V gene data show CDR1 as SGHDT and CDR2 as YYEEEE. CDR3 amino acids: CASSLDRAYNEQFF. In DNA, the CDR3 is TGTGCCAGCAGCTTGGACAGGGCCTACAATGAGCAGTTCTTC.

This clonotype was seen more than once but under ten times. The CDR3 spells CSAETRKTQYF. The CDR3 bases are TGCAGTGCTGAAACGAGGAAGACCCAGTACTTC. The chain joins TRBV20-1 to TRBJ2-5, with D unresolved. CDR3 size: 11 residues. Per germline, CDR1 DFQATT and CDR2 SNEGSKA (reference sequence). V was trimmed by 5 bases and J by 6 bases, leaving 10 bases between them.

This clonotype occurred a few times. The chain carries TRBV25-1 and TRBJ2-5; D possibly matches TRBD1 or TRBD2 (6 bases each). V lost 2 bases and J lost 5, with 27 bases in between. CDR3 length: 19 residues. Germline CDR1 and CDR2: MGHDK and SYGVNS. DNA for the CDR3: TGTGCCAGCAGTGAAATTGGGCGGGGCCCGGGACAACGTCCGGAGACCCAGTACTTC. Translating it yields CASSEIGRGPGQRPETQYF. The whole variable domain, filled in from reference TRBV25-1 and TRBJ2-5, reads EADIYQTPRYLVIGTGKKITLECSQTMGHDKMYWYQQDPGMELHLIHYSYGVNSTEKGDLSSESTVSRIRTEHFPLTLESARPSHTSQYLCASSEIGRGPGQRPETQYFGPGTRLLVL.